This T cell receptor beta chain was profiled in a study of human T cells and chemical hapten exposure. On the study more broadly: Upper-back patch tests with 0.01% DPC were read at 6 days. Patients having alopecia areata, totalis or universalis were mostly female. Overall study findings and caveats: Having alopecia, donors may respond immunologically unlike healthy people.

In this sample, this clonotype turned up many times. Its antigen is unknown. The time point: patch test 1, 2 weeks after DPC sensitization. Stated treatment: therapeutic diphenylcyclopropenone sensitization with weekly scalp DPC. MiXCR, run by TCRdb on the RACE reads, gives a single entry per CDR3 protein. The sample holds more than 65,000 distinct CDR3 sequences, about 7.5% seen once. With 5 bases clipped from V and 4 bases from J, the junction kept 9 bases outside the gene matches. Germline V gene data show CDR1 as SGHTA and CDR2 as FQGNSA. CDR3 size: 15 residues. Source: whole blood, taken in connection with sensitization to the hapten diphenylcyclopropenone (DPC). The origin of this receptor is a woman aged 30 to 39 with alopecia areata. Some clones in this sample may be carry-over from other donors' samples. The chain combines TRBV7-2 with TRBJ1-1, with 8 nucleotides matching TRBD1. CDR3 sequence (DNA): TGTGCCAGCAGCCTAGAAAGGACAGGGCCCACTGAAGCTTTCTTT. This translates into CASSLERTGPTEAFF. The variable domain in full, with the rest retrieved from reference TRBV7-2 and TRBJ1-1, is GAGVSQSPSNKVTEKGKDVELRCDPISGHTALYWYRQSLGQGLEFLIYFQGNSAPDKSGLPSDRFSAERTGGSVSTLTIQRTQQEDSAVYLCASSLERTGPTEAFFGQGTRLTVV.